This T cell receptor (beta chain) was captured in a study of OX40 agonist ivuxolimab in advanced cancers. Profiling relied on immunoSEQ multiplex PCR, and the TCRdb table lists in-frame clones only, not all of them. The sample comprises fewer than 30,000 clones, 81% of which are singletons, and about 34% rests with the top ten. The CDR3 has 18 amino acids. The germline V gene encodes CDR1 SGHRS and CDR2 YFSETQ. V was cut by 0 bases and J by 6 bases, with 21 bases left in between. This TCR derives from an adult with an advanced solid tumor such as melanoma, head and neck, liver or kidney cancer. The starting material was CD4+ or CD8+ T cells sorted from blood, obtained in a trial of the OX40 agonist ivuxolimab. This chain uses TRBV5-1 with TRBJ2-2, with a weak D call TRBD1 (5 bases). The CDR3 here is CASSLALWGSSVSGELFF. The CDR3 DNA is TGCGCCAGCAGCTTGGCCTTATGGGGCTCATCCGTGTCCGGGGAGCTGTTTTTT.